The sample holds many counts of the clone carrying this T cell receptor beta chain. Antigen specificity is unknown. RNA-based 3' RACE libraries used unique molecular identifiers. TCRdb reprocessed the 3' RACE reads via MiXCR and lists one record per CDR3 protein. This sample has 15,000 to 17,000 distinct CDR3 sequences, with 3% to 3.5% found just once. The germline V and J ends were trimmed by 2 bases and 6 bases, with 13 bases remaining between them. The CDR3 runs 14 residues. Germline CDR1 reads SGHTA; CDR2 reads FQGNSA. The data belong to a study of HIV-infected children after antiretroviral therapy interruption. Treatment: PENTA 11 planned treatment interruption arm or continuous ART arm. From thawed PBMCs, naive CD4+ CD45RA+ CD45RO- T cells were sorted. General study results and limits: Minor non-naive CD45RA+ populations, like EMRA or stem memory, might contaminate naive sorts.

This sequence originates from a child under 18 with HIV. V gene TRBV7-2 combines with J gene TRBJ1-2; the D is unclear. The material was CD45RA+ CD4+ T cells from PBMCs, obtained from a donor given antiretroviral therapy, either interrupted or continuous. Subset here: naive CD4+ CD45RA+ CD45RO- T cells. The CDR3 protein is CASSLLASTNGYTF. The DNA for the CDR3 is TGTGCCAGCAGCTTACTAGCGTCAACTAATGGCTACACCTTC.